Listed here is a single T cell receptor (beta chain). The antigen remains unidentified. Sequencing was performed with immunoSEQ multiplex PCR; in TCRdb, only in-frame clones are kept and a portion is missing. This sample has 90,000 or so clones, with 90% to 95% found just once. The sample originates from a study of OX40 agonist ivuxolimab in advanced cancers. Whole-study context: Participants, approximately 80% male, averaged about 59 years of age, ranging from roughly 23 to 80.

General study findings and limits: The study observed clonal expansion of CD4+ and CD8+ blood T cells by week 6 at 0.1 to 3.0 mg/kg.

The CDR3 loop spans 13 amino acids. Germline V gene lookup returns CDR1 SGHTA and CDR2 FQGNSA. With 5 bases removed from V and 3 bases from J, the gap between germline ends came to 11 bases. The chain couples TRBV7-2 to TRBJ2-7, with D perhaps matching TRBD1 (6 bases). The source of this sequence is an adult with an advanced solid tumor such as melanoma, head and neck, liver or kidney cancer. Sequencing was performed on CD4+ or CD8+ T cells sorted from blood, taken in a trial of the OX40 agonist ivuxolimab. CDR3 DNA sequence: TGTGCCAGCAGCCAAGTACAGGGCTACGAGCAGTACTTC. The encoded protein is CASSQVQGYEQYF.